This T cell receptor (beta chain) was identified during a study of vaccination effects on CD4 cells after COVID-19. The wider study: Sampling occurred a median 72 days post second dose, range 14 to 241. Findings and caveats of the study: After vaccination, at late timepoints, clones induced by infection and by vaccine contracted markedly.

Following culture for approximately ten days, CD4+ T cells were isolated. Everyone in the study got two shots of either the BNT162b2 or mRNA-1273 vaccine. Previously uninfected by SARS-CoV-2, the vaccine recipients also showed negative nucleocapsid antibodies. TCRdb's table, derived via immunoSEQ multiplex PCR, lists solely in-frame clones and lacks some. The table records more than 55,000 clones, less than 80% of them present only once. A word on this clone: The antigen is undetermined.

V lost 2 bases to trimming and J lost 7 bases; unmatched junction nucleotides: 4. CDR3 length equals 14 residues. Germline loops: CDR1 SNHLY, CDR2 FYNNEI. This chain links TRBV2 with TRBJ2-1, with TRBD1 matching 8 bases. This clonotype was obtained from a human donor who received a COVID-19 vaccine. The specimen comprised CD4+ T cells from PBMCs cultured without peptide, sampled after COVID-19 vaccination. CDR3 sequence (DNA): TGTGCCAGCAGTGAACAGGGGGCCCTTAATGAGCAGTTCTTC. As protein: CASSEQGALNEQFF.